Detailed here is one TCR beta chain. These data originate in a study of shared clonotypes between healthy human individuals. The CDR3 totals 15 residues. Germline lookup yields CDR1 MDHEN and CDR2 SYDVKM. J gave up 8 bases and V 3 bases, and 8 bases lay outside the gene matches. Deep-level settings were used for running the assay. TCRdb keeps only in-frame clones here, not all; method: immunoSEQ multiplex PCR. This table holds approximately 2.3 million clones, roughly 93% found once. A split of CD4+ cells into CD45RA+ naive and CD45RA-negative memory subsets was performed. This receptor was identified in a man younger than 35 in good health. Some clones in this sample may be carry-over from other donors' samples. The J gene is TRBJ1-4, the V gene TRBV28; the match to TRBD1 covers 8 bases. Sequences were obtained from naive CD4+ T cells from PBMCs. Subset denoted: CD45RA+ positively selected. The CDR3 sequence: CASSFFGRGREKLFF. In DNA, the CDR3 is TGTGCCAGCAGTTTCTTTGGCAGGGGGCGCGAAAAACTGTTTTTT.